This TCR beta chain appears in the sequencing data of a study of T cell responses to AZD1222 COVID-19 vaccine. TCRdb's copy holds only in-frame clones and misses some; the assay was immunoSEQ multiplex PCR. The profile shows some 63,000 clones, about 88% of them singletons. The CDR3 sequence is 17 residues long. V trimming: 6 bases; J trimming: 0 bases; junction bases outside the gene matches: 3. The germline CDR1 and CDR2 sequences are SNHLY and FYNNEI. The material sequenced was peripheral blood, taken 28 days after the second AZD1222 dose. This receptor was obtained from an adult who received the AZD1222 COVID-19 vaccine. The rearrangement uses TRBV2 and TRBJ2-6, with 12 bases aligning to TRBD2. This chain's CDR3 is CASRGLAGRSGANVLTF. Here the CDR3 DNA reads TGTGCCAGCAGGGGACTAGCGGGCCGCTCTGGGGCCAACGTCCTGACTTTC.